This TCR beta chain was obtained from a study of shared clonotypes between healthy human individuals. The germline CDR1 and CDR2 sequences are MNHEY and SMNVEV (reference sequence). This CDR3 contains 14 residues. Trimming removed 6 bases at V and 3 bases at J, with 15 bases between. Sequencing used immunoSEQ multiplex PCR; TCRdb keeps in-frame clones, though not all of them. The table lists 400,000 to 600,000 clones, approximately 95% of them singletons. The V and J genes are TRBV27 and TRBJ2-7; D unresolved. The receptor's source is a woman in her 30s in good health. The specimen was naive CD4+ T cells sorted from blood. The sample's subset: CD45RA+ positively selected. CDR3 amino acids: CASSRGVLSYEQYF. The CDR3 DNA is TGTGCCAGCAGCCGTGGGGTTTTGAGCTACGAGCAGTACTTC.